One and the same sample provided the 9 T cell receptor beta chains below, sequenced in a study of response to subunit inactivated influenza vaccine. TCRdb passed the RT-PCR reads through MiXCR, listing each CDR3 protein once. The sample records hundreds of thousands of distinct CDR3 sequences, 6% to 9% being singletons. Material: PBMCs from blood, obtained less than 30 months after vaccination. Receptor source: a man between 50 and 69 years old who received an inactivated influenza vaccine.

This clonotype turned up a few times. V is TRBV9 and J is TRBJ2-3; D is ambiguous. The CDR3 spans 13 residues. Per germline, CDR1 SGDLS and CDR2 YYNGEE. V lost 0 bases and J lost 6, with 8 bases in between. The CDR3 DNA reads TGTGCCAGCAGCGTAGGGGAAGGGGATACGCAGTATTTT. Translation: CASSVGEGDTQYF.

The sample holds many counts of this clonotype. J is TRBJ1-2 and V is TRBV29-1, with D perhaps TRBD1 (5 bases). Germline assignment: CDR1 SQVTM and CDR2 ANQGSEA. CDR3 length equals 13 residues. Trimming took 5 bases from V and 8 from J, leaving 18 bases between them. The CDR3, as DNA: TGCAGCGTTTTGGGACTGGGCCCGGCGGGCTACACCTTC. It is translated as CSVLGLGPAGYTF.

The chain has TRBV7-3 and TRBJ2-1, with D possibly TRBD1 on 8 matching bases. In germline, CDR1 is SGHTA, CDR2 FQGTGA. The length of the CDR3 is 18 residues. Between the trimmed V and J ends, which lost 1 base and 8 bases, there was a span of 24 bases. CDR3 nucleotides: TGTGCCAGCAGCTTAATCGTCGGACAGGGTACAGGGGGGGATGAGCAGTTCTTC. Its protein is CASSLIVGQGTGGDEQFF. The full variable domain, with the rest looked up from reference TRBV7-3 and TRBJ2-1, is GAGVSQTPSNKVTEKGKYVELRCDPISGHTALYWYRQSLGQGPEFLIYFQGTGAADDSGLPNDRFFAVRPEGSVSTLKIQRTERGDSAVYLCASSLIVGQGTGGDEQFFGPGTRLTVL.

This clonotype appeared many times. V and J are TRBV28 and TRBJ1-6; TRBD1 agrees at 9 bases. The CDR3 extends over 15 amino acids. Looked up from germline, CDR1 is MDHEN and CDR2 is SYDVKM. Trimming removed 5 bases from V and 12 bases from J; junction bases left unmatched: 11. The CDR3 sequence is CASSPTGQGRKPLHF. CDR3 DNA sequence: TGTGCCAGCAGTCCTACGGGACAGGGCCGTAAACCCCTCCACTTT.

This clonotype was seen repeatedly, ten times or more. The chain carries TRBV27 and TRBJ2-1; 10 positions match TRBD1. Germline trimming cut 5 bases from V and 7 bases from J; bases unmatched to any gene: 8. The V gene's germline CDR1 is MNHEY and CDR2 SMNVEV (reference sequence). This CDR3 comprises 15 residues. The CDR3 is CASSVPGQGWNEQFF. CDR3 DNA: TGTGCCAGCAGTGTACCGGGACAGGGGTGGAATGAGCAGTTCTTC.

CDR3: CAIAAGTGPSREQFF. The CDR3 DNA reads as TGTGCCATCGCCGCCGGGACAGGTCCCTCCAGGGAGCAGTTCTTC. The chain carries TRBV2 and TRBJ2-1, with TRBD1 matching over 8 bases. The trim removed 10 bases at V and 10 bases at J, leaving 18 bases unmatched. This CDR3 is 15 amino acids long. Germline CDR1 and CDR2: SNHLY and FYNNEI.

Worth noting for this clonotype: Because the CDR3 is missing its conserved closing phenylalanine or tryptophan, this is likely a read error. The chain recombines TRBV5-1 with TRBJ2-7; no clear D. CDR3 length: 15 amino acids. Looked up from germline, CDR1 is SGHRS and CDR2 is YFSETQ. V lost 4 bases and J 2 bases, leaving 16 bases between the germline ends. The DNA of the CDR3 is TGCGCCAGCAGCCATGGTGGGGTTCCCGCCTACGAGCAGTACATC. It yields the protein CASSHGGVPAYEQYI.

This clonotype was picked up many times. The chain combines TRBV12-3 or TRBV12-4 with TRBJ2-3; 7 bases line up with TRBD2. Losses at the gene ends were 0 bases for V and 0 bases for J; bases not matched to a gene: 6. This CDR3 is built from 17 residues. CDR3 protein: CASSLALGGRSTDTQYF. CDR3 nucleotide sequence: TGTGCCAGCAGTTTAGCGCTGGGGGGGAGAAGCACAGATACGCAGTATTTT.

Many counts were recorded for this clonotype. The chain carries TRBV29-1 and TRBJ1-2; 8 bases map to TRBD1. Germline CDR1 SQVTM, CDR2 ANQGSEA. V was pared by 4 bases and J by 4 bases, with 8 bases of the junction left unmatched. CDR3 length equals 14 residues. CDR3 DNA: TGCAGCGTTGTTGGGACAGGAGGGAGCTATGGCTACACCTTC. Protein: CSVVGTGGSYGYTF.